One sample yielded the 21 T cell receptor beta chains listed below, sequenced in a study of molecular identifiers for immune sequencing clone quantification. TCRdb processed the PCR reads anew with MiXCR; each CDR3 protein has one entry. The sample shows some 41,000 distinct CDR3 sequences, roughly 24% of them seen only once. Source material: naive CD8+ T cells from blood, with Jurkat cell RNA spiked in. Regarding subset: FACS-sorted CD8+CD4-CCR7+CD45RA+ naive T cells. These receptor sequences come from a human donor in good health. Some libraries in this study had Jurkat cell RNA spiked in.

On this clonotype: A much more abundant neighbour one base away suggests this may be a read error. V and J are TRBV7-7 and TRBJ2-5, with a weak D call TRBD1 (6 bases). V was cut by 5 bases and J by 5 bases, with 18 bases left in between. Germline V gives CDR1 SSHAT, CDR2 FNYEAQ (reference sequence). The CDR3 spans 15 residues. CDR3: CASSPTPGTSETQYF. CDR3 DNA sequence: TGTGCCAGCAGCCCTACCCCTGGGACAAGTGAGACCCAGTACTTC.

Concerning this clonotype: A read error may account for a junction end that differs from germline. The V gene is TRBV6-5, the J gene TRBJ2-2; D call uncertain. This CDR3 is 14 amino acids long. Germline V gene sequence: CDR1 MNHEY, CDR2 SVGAGI. CDR3 in DNA: TGTGACAGAAGTTACTCGGCGAACAACGGGGAGCTGTTTTTT. Protein sequence: CDRSYSANNGELFF.

This clonotype was observed a few times. The V gene is TRBV13, the J gene TRBJ2-7; D ambiguous. This CDR3 is 14 amino acids long. Germline lookup yields CDR1 PRHDT and CDR2 FYEKMQ (reference sequence). Trimming took off 5 bases at V and 2 bases at J, with 13 bases between the two ends. The CDR3 region is CASSLGLGPYEQYF. CDR3 sequence (DNA): TGTGCCAGCAGCCTGGGCCTAGGGCCCTACGAGCAGTACTTC.

Many counts were recorded for this clonotype. The chain is built from TRBV4-2 and TRBJ2-7; 10 positions agree with TRBD2. The CDR3 consists of 15 residues. CDR1 LGHNA and CDR2 YNFKEQ come from the germline V gene. The trim removed 6 bases at V and 1 base at J, leaving 6 bases unmatched. As DNA, the CDR3 is TGTGCCAGCAGACCCGGACTAGCGGTGTCCTACGAGCAGTACTTC. Translation gives CASRPGLAVSYEQYF.

By proportion, this clonotype is medium-sized. This chain joins TRBV7-8 and TRBJ2-1, with no clear D. This CDR3 region has 14 residues. Trimming took off 4 bases at V and 9 bases at J, with 16 bases between the two ends. Germline assignment: CDR1 SGHVS and CDR2 FQNEAQ. In nucleotides, the CDR3 is TGTGCCAGCAGCTCGGCCATACCATCGAGTGAGCAGTTCTTC. It is translated as CASSSAIPSSEQFF.

This clonotype has ten or more counts. V usage is TRBV2 and J usage is TRBJ2-7; D gene uncertain. From germline, CDR1 is SNHLY and CDR2 FYNNEI. The CDR3 length is 11 residues. Trimming cost V 7 bases and J 3 bases, with 7 bases left between them. The chain's CDR3 is CASTESYEQYF. CDR3 nucleotide sequence: TGTGCCAGCACCGAAAGCTACGAGCAGTACTTC.

Note on this clonotype: A much larger clone lies one base from this, so it may be a read error. The chain is built from TRBV7-8 and TRBJ1-3; no clear D gene. The CDR3 runs 15 residues. Looked up from germline, CDR1 is SGHVS and CDR2 is FQNEAQ. The CDR3 loop is CTSSDGSGSGNTIYF. CDR3 DNA sequence: TGTACCAGCAGCGATGGGAGCGGCTCTGGAAACACCATATATTTT.

A remark on this clonotype: One base away lies a much larger clone, so this may be a sequencing read error. The chain carries TRBV12-3 or TRBV12-4 and TRBJ2-3; D is possibly TRBD2 (6 bases). The CDR3 covers 14 residues. As DNA, the CDR3 is TGTGCCGGCAGTTTAACTAGCCTTACAGATACGCAGTATTTT. Its protein is CAGSLTSLTDTQYF.

Ten or more counts support this clonotype. The chain uses TRBV6-5 and TRBJ2-7; D perhaps matches TRBD2 (6 bases). Germline V CDR1 and CDR2: MNHEY, SVGAGI. V lost 1 base, J lost 5 bases, and 15 bases lay in between. This CDR3 contains 15 residues. CDR3 nucleotide sequence: TGTGCCAGCAGTTACTTGGGGGGAAGTTCCGACGAGCAGTACTTC. Translated: CASSYLGGSSDEQYF.

About this clonotype: A much larger clone differs from this one at a single base, so this may be a read error. Because it lacks the conserved phenylalanine or tryptophan at the end, this CDR3 is likely a read error. The DNA is omitted, as the CDR3 cannot be located on it reliably, and the CDR3 follows TCRdb's listing. This chain uses TRBV30 with TRBJ2-3; TRBD1, the table's D call, was not compared with the DNA. The CDR3 sequence runs 15 residues, both termini included. Germline loops: CDR1 GTSNPN, CDR2 SVGIG (reference sequence). The CDR3 sequence is CAWSETGWSTDTRYL.

This sequence joins TRBV7-9 and TRBJ2-1; D is unresolved. CDR1 is SEHNR, CDR2 FQNEAQ, per germline (reference sequence). The CDR3 contains 12 residues. Trimming shortened V by 5 bases and J by 4 bases, and 6 bases separated the two germline ends. Written as DNA, the CDR3 is TGTGCCAGCAGCGCAGATTACAATGAGCAGTTCTTC. Its translation: CASSADYNEQFF.

This clonotype was counted at least ten times. V usage is TRBV7-9 and J usage is TRBJ2-7; 7 bases line up with TRBD2. V was pared by 6 bases and J by 2 bases, with 4 bases of the junction left unmatched. Germline CDR1 reads SEHNR; CDR2 reads FQNEAQ (reference sequence). This CDR3 spans 13 amino acids. CDR3 sequence reads: CASRAGVTYEQYF. The CDR3, as DNA: TGTGCCAGCAGGGCGGGGGTAACCTACGAGCAGTACTTC.

This clonotype has a count of ten or more. This chain links TRBV6-5 with TRBJ2-3, with a weak D call TRBD1 (6 bases). The V gene lost 5 bases and the J gene lost 2 bases, with 14 bases spanning the gap. Germline assignment: CDR1 MNHEY and CDR2 SVGAGI. The CDR3 sequence is 15 residues long. The CDR3: CASSPRTVLTDTQYF. The CDR3 coding sequence is TGTGCCAGCAGTCCGAGGACAGTACTCACAGATACGCAGTATTTT.

This clonotype was seen ten or more times. V is TRBV19 and J is TRBJ2-5; 8 bases map to TRBD2. V lost 5 bases, J lost 3 bases, and 8 bases stayed unmatched. The length of the CDR3 is 15 residues. CDR1 is LNHDA and CDR2 is SQIVND in the germline V gene (reference sequence). The CDR3 DNA reads as TGTGCCAGTAGTTCCATCAACGGGGGGGAAGAGACCCAGTACTTC. Protein: CASSSINGGEETQYF.

In regard to this clonotype: This may arise from a read error, as a much more abundant clone is one base away. The CDR3 carries no conserved terminal phenylalanine or tryptophan, so it likely arises from a read error. The chain couples TRBV19 to TRBJ2-5, with TRBD1 matching over 9 bases. Germline V gene sequence: CDR1 LNHDA, CDR2 SQIVND (reference sequence). Unmatched junction bases numbered 4, after V lost 3 bases and J lost 2 bases. The CDR3 covers 15 residues. The CDR3 loop is CASSILTGGQETQYS. The CDR3 DNA sequence: TGTGCCAGTAGTATTTTGACAGGGGGGCAAGAGACCCAGTACTCC.

This clonotype was observed a handful of times. The CDR3 DNA follows: TGTGCCAGCAGCCAAGTCAAAGCGGGAGGATACAATGAGCAGTTCTTC. Its translation: CASSQVKAGGYNEQFF. V gene TRBV14 combines with J gene TRBJ2-1; 9 bases align to TRBD2. The J segment lost 4 bases and the V segment lost 1 base, leaving 5 bases of the junction unmatched. This CDR3 comprises 16 residues. Germline CDR1 and CDR2: SGHDN and FVKESK.

About this clonotype: Since a much larger clone is just one base distant, this may be a read error. The rearrangement joins TRBV6-5 to TRBJ1-4; D gene uncertain. CDR1 is MNHEY and CDR2 is SVGAGI in the germline V gene. The CDR3 contains 14 residues. The CDR3 sequence is CASRTGWSNEKLVF. CDR3 coding DNA: TGTGCCAGCAGGACTGGGTGGAGTAATGAAAAACTGGTTTTT.

The chain employs TRBV7-2 and TRBJ2-1; a weak D match, TRBD1 (5 bases). The CDR3 runs 15 residues. Germline lookup yields CDR1 SGHTA and CDR2 FQGNSA. The V end lost 5 bases, the J end lost 2 bases, and 13 bases lay between the germline ends. The CDR3 here is CASSLDTSPYNEQFF. The CDR3 DNA is TGTGCCAGCAGCCTGGACACAAGCCCCTACAATGAGCAGTTCTTC.

This clonotype occurred many times. The J gene is TRBJ1-5, the V gene TRBV27, with TRBD1 identical over 10 bases. This CDR3 is 14 amino acids long. Per the germline V gene, CDR1 is MNHEY and CDR2 is SMNVEV (reference sequence). The V segment lost 4 bases and the J segment 4 bases; nucleotides outside the gene matches: 1. The CDR3 is CASSWTGGNQPQHF. In DNA form, the CDR3 reads TGTGCCAGCAGTTGGACAGGGGGAAATCAGCCCCAGCATTTT.

There are a few counts of this clonotype. This may come from a read error, since a much larger clone is one base off. V usage is TRBV6-5 and J usage is TRBJ2-3; D could derive from TRBD1 or TRBD2 (5 bases each). The V end was cut by 2 bases, the J end by 5 bases, with 14 bases between. The CDR3 runs to 15 residues. CDR1 is MNHEY and CDR2 is SVGAGI in the germline V gene. This chain's CDR3 is CASSYPQGEGDTQYF. In DNA form, the CDR3 reads TGTGCCAGCAGTTACCCGCAGGGTGAGGGAGATACGCAGTATTTT.

In its sample, this clonotype was seen many times. The V call is TRBV7-9, the J call TRBJ2-7, with 7 bases that match TRBD1. Looked up from germline, CDR1 is SEHNR and CDR2 is FQNEAQ (reference sequence). The CDR3 totals 13 residues. V lost 5 bases, J lost 9 bases, and 10 bases stayed unmatched. CDR3 in amino acids: CASSGQDGLWQYF. The CDR3 bases are TGTGCCAGCAGCGGACAGGACGGGCTGTGGCAGTACTTC.